This entry lists 13 T cell receptor beta chains sequenced from one sample in a study of T cell responses to AZD1222 COVID-19 vaccine. Libraries were prepared by immunoSEQ multiplex PCR; TCRdb keeps only in-frame clonotypes and omits some of them. The sample lists some 160,000 clones; around 94% were seen once. The sequencing used peripheral blood, collected on day 0 of AZD1222 vaccination. The receptors stem from an adult in good health.

The chain couples TRBV3-1 (or the pseudogene TRBV3-2) to TRBJ1-5; possible D gene TRBD1, 5 bases. From germline, CDR1 is LGHDT and CDR2 YNNKEL (reference sequence). Trimming stripped 3 bases from V and 0 bases from J, with 12 bases between. The CDR3 totals 16 residues. CDR3 in amino acids: CASSHTGGTSNQPQHF. DNA for the CDR3: TGTGCCAGCAGCCACACGGGGGGAACTAGCAATCAGCCCCAGCATTTT.

This chain uses TRBV15 with TRBJ2-1; 7 nucleotides match TRBD2. Per germline, CDR1 LNHNV and CDR2 YYDKDF (reference sequence). Trimming took 0 bases from V and 4 from J; bases not matched to a gene: 3. The CDR3 length is 15 residues. CDR3 nucleotide sequence: TGTGCCACCAGCAGAGATACGGGGGGATACAATGAGCAGTTCTTC. Its protein product is CATSRDTGGYNEQFF.

The chain uses TRBV18 and TRBJ1-1; D might be TRBD1 (6 bases). The CDR3 has 13 residues. Germline assignment: CDR1 KGHSH and CDR2 LQKENI. The ends were cut back, 4 bases at V and 3 bases at J, with 9 bases in the middle. CDR3 coding DNA: TGTGCCAGCTCACGGGACACGCACACTGAAGCTTTCTTT. It translates to CASSRDTHTEAFF.

The chain uses TRBV4-3 and TRBJ1-5; D might be TRBD1 (6 bases). The CDR3 sequence is 13 residues long. Germline lookup yields CDR1 LGHNA and CDR2 YSLEER. Trimming removed 4 bases from V and 4 bases from J, with 8 bases in between. CDR3 coding DNA: TGCGCCAGCAGCCGGGGGCCTAATCAGCCCCAGCATTTT. The encoded protein is CASSRGPNQPQHF.

V usage is TRBV5-6 and J usage is TRBJ2-1, with D uncertain. The CDR3 spans 17 residues. The germline CDR1 and CDR2 sequences are SGHDT and YYEEEE. Trimming took off 0 bases at V and 0 bases at J, with 13 bases between the two ends. The CDR3: CASSLESGLSSYNEQFF. DNA of the CDR3: TGTGCCAGCAGCTTGGAGTCGGGCCTCAGCTCCTACAATGAGCAGTTCTTC.

The chain links TRBV4-3 to TRBJ1-6, with D perhaps matching TRBD1 (5 bases). Germline lookup yields CDR1 LGHNA and CDR2 YSLEER. The CDR3 is made up of 15 amino acids. The V and J ends lost 3 bases and 7 bases respectively, with 13 bases between them. CDR3 sequence: CASSHQDKRNSPLHF. CDR3 DNA: TGCGCCAGCAGCCACCAGGACAAACGCAATTCACCCCTCCACTTT.

This chain uses TRBV3-1 (or the pseudogene TRBV3-2) with TRBJ2-1; 13 nucleotides align to TRBD2. The V gene's germline CDR1 is LGHDT and CDR2 YNNKEL (reference sequence). V shed 1 base, J shed 3 bases, and the junction held 9 bases outside the gene matches. CDR3 size: 19 residues. The CDR3 loop is CASSQGLAGGPDRYNEQFF. The CDR3 DNA reads TGTGCCAGCAGCCAAGGACTAGCGGGGGGACCCGATCGCTACAATGAGCAGTTCTTC.

The J gene is TRBJ1-1, the V gene TRBV3-1 (or the pseudogene TRBV3-2); D is ambiguous. This CDR3 contains 14 residues. Germline V gives CDR1 LGHDT, CDR2 YNNKEL (reference sequence). Trimming cost V 0 bases and J 2 bases, with 7 bases left between them. The CDR3 sequence is CASSQDDTNTEAFF. For the CDR3, the DNA is TGTGCCAGCAGCCAAGATGACACAAACACTGAAGCTTTCTTT.

In DNA, the CDR3 is TGCGCCAGCAGCCCAGGGGCGGCGAACACTGAAGCTTTCTTT. This sequence encodes CASSPGAANTEAFF. The chain recombines TRBV5-1 with TRBJ1-1; TRBD1 might be the D (6 bases). With 4 bases removed from V and 1 base from J, the gap between germline ends came to 11 bases. CDR1 is SGHRS, CDR2 YFSETQ, per germline. The CDR3 is made up of 14 amino acids.

This chain joins TRBV5-6 and TRBJ1-1; D is undetermined. There are 14 residues in the CDR3. V was clipped by 3 bases and J by 7 bases, with 16 bases between them. The germline gives CDR1 SGHDT, CDR2 YYEEEE. For the CDR3, the DNA is TGTGCCAGCAGCTCCCATGACGGGCGCTTTGAAGCTTTCTTT. Protein product: CASSSHDGRFEAFF. Filled out from reference TRBV5-6 and TRBJ1-1, the complete variable domain reads DAGVTQSPTHLIKTRGQQVTLRCSPKSGHDTVSWYQQALGQGPQFIFQYYEEEERQRGNFPDRFSGHQFPNYSSELNVNALLLGDSALYLCASSSHDGRFEAFFGQGTRLTVV.

This chain uses TRBV19 with TRBJ1-2; D is uncertain. Deletions cut 4 bases from V and 3 bases from J, with 6 bases between. The CDR3 runs to 12 residues. Germline assignment: CDR1 LNHDA and CDR2 SQIVND (reference sequence). The CDR3 is CASSTSDYGYTF. The CDR3 region has the DNA TGTGCCAGTAGTACCTCAGACTATGGCTACACCTTC.

This clone was picked up one time. The chain employs TRBV2 and TRBJ1-3; a possible D gene is TRBD1 (5 bases). The V end was cut by 5 bases, the J end by 4 bases, with 15 bases between. Looked up from germline, CDR1 is SNHLY and CDR2 is FYNNEI. This CDR3 spans 15 amino acids. DNA for the CDR3: TGTGCCAGCAGTCCCGTGGGGGTCGACGGAAACACCATATATTTT. It encodes CASSPVGVDGNTIYF.

This sequence joins TRBV27 and TRBJ1-4; 7 bases align to TRBD1. The junction had 7 bases not matched to a gene; V was cut back by 3 bases and J by 3 bases. Germline V gene lookup returns CDR1 MNHEY and CDR2 SMNVEV (reference sequence). The CDR3 spans 16 residues. The CDR3 DNA follows: TGTGCCAGCAGTTTCCATCATACAGGGGCTAATGAAAAACTGTTTTTT. Its protein is CASSFHHTGANEKLFF.